The 17 T cell receptor beta chains reported below all come from one sample, sequenced in a study of cytomegalovirus exposure and HLA in healthy donors. Repertoires were generated with immunoSEQ multiplex PCR, while TCRdb's copy carries only in-frame clones and drops some. The top ten clones hold about 2.1% of a sample with 110,000 or so clones, about nine tenths of them seen once. The sample comprised PBMCs. These receptors were obtained from a woman aged 18-29 years in good health and CMV-seronegative.

This chain joins TRBV2 and TRBJ2-5; 9 bases are a match to TRBD2. Germline V gene sequence: CDR1 SNHLY, CDR2 FYNNEI. This CDR3 region has 17 residues. The V and J ends lost 0 bases and 5 bases, in that order; junction bases with no gene match: 10. CDR3 sequence: CASSEARGGGAQETQYF. DNA for the CDR3: TGTGCCAGCAGTGAAGCGCGGGGCGGGGGGGCCCAGGAGACCCAGTACTTC. Full variable domain (rest looked up from reference TRBV2 and TRBJ2-5): EPEVTQTPSHQVTQMGQEVILRCVPISNHLYFYWYRQILGQKVEFLVSFYNNEISEKSEIFDDQFSVERPDGSNFTLKIRSTKLEDSAMYFCASSEARGGGAQETQYFGPGTRLLVL.

The chain couples TRBV5-1 to TRBJ2-1, with 12 bases identical to TRBD2. V was pared by 6 bases and J by 6 bases, with 16 bases of the junction left unmatched. The V gene's germline CDR1 is SGHRS and CDR2 YFSETQ. CDR3 length: 18 residues. In DNA, the CDR3 is TGCGCCAGCACACCCCTCGGGGCTAGCGGGGGGGCCATCAATGAGCAGTTCTTC. Translating gives CASTPLGASGGAINEQFF.

V and J are TRBV7-3 and TRBJ2-3; 8 bases line up with TRBD1. Germline loops: CDR1 SGHTA, CDR2 FQGTGA. V dropped 5 bases and J dropped 4; count of bases not matched to a gene: 8. The CDR3 extends over 15 amino acids. Written as DNA, the CDR3 is TGTGCCAGCAGCCCCGGACAGGGTCGGGCAGATACGCAGTATTTT. As protein: CASSPGQGRADTQYF.

The gene calls are TRBV5-6 and TRBJ2-3, with a possible D match to TRBD1 (5 bases). Trimming removed 4 bases at V and 0 bases at J, with 12 bases between. Germline loops: CDR1 SGHDT, CDR2 YYEEEE. The CDR3 contains 15 residues. The CDR3 loop is CASSTPGASTDTQYF. CDR3 in DNA: TGTGCCAGCAGCACCCCTGGGGCTAGCACAGATACGCAGTATTTT.

The rearrangement joins TRBV12-1 to TRBJ2-3; TRBD2 is taken as the D call from the table, unchecked against the DNA. TRBV12-1 is labeled a pseudogene. The CDR3 is 17 amino acids. DNA for the CDR3: TGTGCCAGCAGCTTTGCCCGAGTGACTGGCGTAGGAGATACGCAGTATTTT. Encoded protein: CASSFARVTGVGDTQYF.

There are a few counts of this clone. The chain couples TRBV7-3 to TRBJ1-1; 7 bases line up with TRBD1. Trimming removed 4 bases from V and 4 bases from J; junction bases left unmatched: 6. The CDR3 is 14 residues long. The germline V gene has CDR1 SGHTA and CDR2 FQGTGA. CDR3 nucleotides: TGTGCCAGCAGCTCCCGACAGGGTAGCACTGAAGCTTTCTTT. Translated, it gives CASSSRQGSTEAFF.

This clone was recorded once. V usage is TRBV28 and J usage is TRBJ2-5; 8 bases are a match to TRBD2. After removal of 6 bases from V and 5 bases from J, the junction contained 11 bases not matched to a gene. Per the germline V gene, CDR1 is MDHEN and CDR2 is SYDVKM. The CDR3 is made up of 15 amino acids. The CDR3 loop reads CASSRSGAGRETQYF. The CDR3 DNA reads as TGTGCCAGCAGCCGTAGCGGGGCAGGGAGGGAGACCCAGTACTTC.

The V gene is TRBV27, the J gene TRBJ2-7; 7 positions agree with TRBD1. CDR3 length: 14 residues. CDR1 is MNHEY and CDR2 is SMNVEV in the germline V gene (reference sequence). After removal of 2 bases from V and 3 bases from J, the junction contained 4 bases not matched to a gene. CDR3 in DNA: TGTGCCAGCAGTTTAAGACAGGGACACTACGAGCAGTACTTC. Amino acids: CASSLRQGHYEQYF.

The chain carries TRBV6-1 and TRBJ1-6; D remains ambiguous. Trimming pared 8 bases from V and 7 bases from J, leaving 15 bases between. Germline V gives CDR1 MNHNS, CDR2 SASEGT. The CDR3 runs to 14 residues. The CDR3 coding sequence is TGTGCCAGCTGCTGGACGGACTGGAATTCACCCCTCCACTTT. Translated, it gives CASCWTDWNSPLHF.

This rearrangement joins TRBV6-4 to TRBJ2-1; the match to TRBD2 covers 9 bases. The germline V gene has CDR1 MRHNA and CDR2 SNTAGT. The V segment lost 0 bases and the J segment 8 bases; nucleotides outside the gene matches: 5. The CDR3 covers 15 residues. CDR3 bases: TGTGCCAGCAGTGACTCAGGACTAGCGAGACATGAGCAGTTCTTC. It codes for CASSDSGLARHEQFF.

This clone turned up a few times. As DNA, the CDR3 is TGTGCCAGCAGGCGGACCCGGCTAGCGAACAATGAGCAGTTCTTC. This gives the protein CASRRTRLANNEQFF. This chain links TRBV11-1 with TRBJ2-1, with D possibly TRBD2 on 6 matching bases. V shed 6 bases and J shed 5 bases, with 17 bases lying between them. CDR3 length equals 15 residues. The germline gives CDR1 SGHAT, CDR2 FQDESV (reference sequence).

The V call is TRBV7-9, the J call TRBJ1-1; D is undetermined. The CDR3 is 13 amino acids. Germline assignment: CDR1 SEHNR and CDR2 FQNEAQ (reference sequence). Between the trimmed V and J ends, which lost 9 bases and 1 base, there was a span of 12 bases. CDR3 residues: CARPDGANTEAFF. The CDR3, as DNA: TGTGCCAGGCCAGATGGTGCGAACACTGAAGCTTTCTTT. Variable domain in full (rest from reference TRBV7-9 and TRBJ1-1): DTGVSQNPRHKITKRGQNVTFRCDPISEHNRLYWYRQTLGQGPEFLTYFQNEAQLEKSRLLSDRFSAERPKGSFSTLEIQRTEQGDSAMYLCARPDGANTEAFFGQGTRLTVV.

J is TRBJ2-2 and V is TRBV5-1; possible D gene TRBD1, 6 bases. V was cut by 3 bases and J by 1 base, with 10 bases left in between. Germline CDR1 SGHRS, CDR2 YFSETQ. The CDR3 totals 15 residues. CDR3 region: CASSYGTMNTGELFF. The CDR3 region has the DNA TGCGCCAGCAGCTACGGGACAATGAACACCGGGGAGCTGTTTTTT.

The rearrangement uses TRBV7-8 and TRBJ1-1; D is uncertain. The CDR3 has 11 residues. Looked up from germline, CDR1 is SGHVS and CDR2 is FQNEAQ. Trimming took 3 bases from V and 9 from J, leaving 8 bases between them. In DNA form, the CDR3 reads TGTGCCAGCAGCTTCGGCAGGCAAGCTTTCTTT. This sequence encodes CASSFGRQAFF.

The sample holds one count of this clone. The chain uses TRBV5-8 and TRBJ1-4; D remains ambiguous. Per germline, CDR1 SGHTS and CDR2 YDEGEE. The CDR3 is 10 residues long. The ends were cut back, 1 base at V and 14 bases at J, with 6 bases in the middle. The chain's CDR3 is CASSLRLLFF. The CDR3, as DNA: TGTGCCAGCAGCTTGAGACTCCTGTTTTTT.

The chain carries TRBV7-2 and TRBJ2-3, with 7 bases aligning to TRBD2. This CDR3 contains 14 residues. CDR1 is SGHTA, CDR2 FQGNSA, per germline. V was pared by 6 bases and J by 7 bases, with 10 bases of the junction left unmatched. The CDR3 loop is CASSPSPSGYTQYF. The CDR3 region has the DNA TGTGCCAGCAGTCCTAGCCCTAGCGGCTATACGCAGTATTTT.

The gene calls are TRBV6-1 and TRBJ1-2; tentatively, D is TRBD1 (6 bases). Germline lookup yields CDR1 MNHNS and CDR2 SASEGT. The CDR3 loop spans 12 amino acids. The V end lost 8 bases, the J end lost 8 bases, and 15 bases lay between the germline ends. The CDR3 DNA is TGTGCCAGCGGGACATTAACACGAGGCTACACCTTC. This codes for CASGTLTRGYTF.